This T cell receptor beta chain comes out of a study of siplizumab effects on memory and regulatory T cells. It was about 100,000 TCR templates that were assayed per sample. The repertoire was sequenced with immunoSEQ multiplex PCR; TCRdb's copy has only in-frame clones and lacks some. The sample consists of some 110,000 clones, roughly 94% of them appearing once. A word on this clone: As yet, its antigen is unknown.

Study results and limitations: Apparently key alloresponse contributors, naive T cells also seemed more diverse than memory cells.

The sample comprised non-Treg CD4+ T cells sorted from blood. The receptor's source is a human donor in good health.

The CDR3 protein is CASSDGQGFGYTF. The CDR3 coding sequence is TGTGCCAGCAGCGACGGACAGGGTTTCGGCTACACCTTC. The chain links TRBV5-5 to TRBJ1-2; TRBD1 aligns across 8 bases. V was clipped by 4 bases and J by 8 bases; unmatched bases: 7. The CDR3 is 13 amino acids. Germline CDR1 SGHKS, CDR2 YYEKEE (reference sequence).